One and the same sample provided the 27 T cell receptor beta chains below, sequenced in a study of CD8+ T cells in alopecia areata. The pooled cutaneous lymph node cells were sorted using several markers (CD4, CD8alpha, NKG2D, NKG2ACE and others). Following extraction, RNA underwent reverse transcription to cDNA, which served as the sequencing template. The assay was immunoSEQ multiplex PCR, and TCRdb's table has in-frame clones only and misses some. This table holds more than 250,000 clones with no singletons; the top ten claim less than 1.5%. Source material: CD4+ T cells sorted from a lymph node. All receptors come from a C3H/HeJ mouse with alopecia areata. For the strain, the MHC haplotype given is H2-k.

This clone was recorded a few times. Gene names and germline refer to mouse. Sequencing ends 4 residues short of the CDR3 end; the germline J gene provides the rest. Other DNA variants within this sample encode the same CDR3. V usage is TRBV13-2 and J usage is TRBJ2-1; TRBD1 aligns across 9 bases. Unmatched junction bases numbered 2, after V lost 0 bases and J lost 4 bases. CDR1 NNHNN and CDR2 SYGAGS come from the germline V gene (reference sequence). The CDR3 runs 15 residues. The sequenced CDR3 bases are TGTGCCAGCGGTGATGCCGGGACAGGGTATGCT. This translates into CASGDAGTGYA. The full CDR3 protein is CASGDAGTGYAEQFF.

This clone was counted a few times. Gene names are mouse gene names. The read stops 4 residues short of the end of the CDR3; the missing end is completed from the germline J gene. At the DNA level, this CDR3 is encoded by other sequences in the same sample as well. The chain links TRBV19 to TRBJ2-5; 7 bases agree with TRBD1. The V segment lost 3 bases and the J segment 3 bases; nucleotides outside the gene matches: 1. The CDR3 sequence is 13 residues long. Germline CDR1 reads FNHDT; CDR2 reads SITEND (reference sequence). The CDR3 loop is CASSRQGQDTQYF. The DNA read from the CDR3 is TGTGCCAGCAGTAGACAGGGACAAGAC.

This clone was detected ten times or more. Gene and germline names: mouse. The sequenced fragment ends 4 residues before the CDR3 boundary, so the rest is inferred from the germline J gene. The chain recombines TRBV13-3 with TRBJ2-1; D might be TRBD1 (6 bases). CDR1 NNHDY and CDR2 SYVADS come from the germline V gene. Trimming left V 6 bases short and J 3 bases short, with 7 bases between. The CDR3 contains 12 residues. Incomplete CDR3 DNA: TGTGCCAGCAAGGACAGCTATGCT. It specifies CASKDSYA. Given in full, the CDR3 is CASKDSYAEQFF.

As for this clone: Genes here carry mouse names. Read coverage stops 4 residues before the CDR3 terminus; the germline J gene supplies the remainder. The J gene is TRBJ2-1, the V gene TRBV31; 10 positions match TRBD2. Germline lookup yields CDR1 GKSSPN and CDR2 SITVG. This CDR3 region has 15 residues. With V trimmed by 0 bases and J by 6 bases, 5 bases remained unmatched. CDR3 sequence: CAWSLAGGALAEQFF. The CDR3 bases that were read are TGTGCCTGGAGTCTAGCTGGGGGGGCGCTTGCT.

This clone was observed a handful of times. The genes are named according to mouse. The sequenced CDR3 bases are TGCACCTGCAGTGGGGGACAGGGAGTTCCT. Its translation is CTCSGGQGVP. The entire CDR3 sequence reads CTCSGGQGVPEQFF. The J gene is TRBJ2-1, the V gene TRBV1, with TRBD1 identical over 9 bases. Sequencing ends 4 residues short of the CDR3 end; the germline J gene provides the rest. CDR1 and CDR2 from the germline V gene are NSQYPW and LRSPGD (reference sequence). CDR3 length: 14 amino acids. The entire variable domain, with the rest obtained from reference TRBV1 and TRBJ2-1, is as follows: VTLLEQNPRWRLVPRGQAVNLRCILKNSQYPWMSWYQQDLQKQLQWLFTLRSPGDKEVKSLPGADYLATRVTDTELRLQVANMSQGRTLYCTCSGGQGVPEQFFGPGTRLTVL.

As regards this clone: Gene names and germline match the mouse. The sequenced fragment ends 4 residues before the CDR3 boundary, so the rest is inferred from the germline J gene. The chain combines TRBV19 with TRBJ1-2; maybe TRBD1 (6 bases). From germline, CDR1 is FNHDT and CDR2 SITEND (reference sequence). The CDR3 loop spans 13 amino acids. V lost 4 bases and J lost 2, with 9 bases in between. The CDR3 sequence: CASSYGQNSDYTF. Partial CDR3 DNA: TGTGCCAGCAGTTACGGACAGAACTCC.

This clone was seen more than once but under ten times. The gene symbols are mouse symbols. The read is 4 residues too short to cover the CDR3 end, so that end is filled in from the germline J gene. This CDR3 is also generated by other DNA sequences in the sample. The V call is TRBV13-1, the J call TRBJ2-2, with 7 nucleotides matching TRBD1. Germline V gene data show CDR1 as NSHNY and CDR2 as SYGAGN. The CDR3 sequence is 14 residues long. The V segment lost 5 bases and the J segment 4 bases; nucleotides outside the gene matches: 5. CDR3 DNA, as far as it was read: TGTGCCAGCAGCGACAGGGAGGGCACCGGG. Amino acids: CASSDREGTG. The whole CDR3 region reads CASSDREGTGQLYF.

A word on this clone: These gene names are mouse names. The CDR3: CASSQDTSSAETLYF. The part of the CDR3 DNA that was read is TGTGCCAGCAGCCAAGATACATCTAGTGCAGAA. The rearrangement links TRBV5 to TRBJ2-3; D is ambiguous. The read ends 4 residues shy of where the CDR3 ends; the end is completed using the germline J gene. Germline V CDR1 and CDR2: LGHNA, YNLKQL (reference sequence). This CDR3 region has 15 residues. Trimming stripped 0 bases from V and 0 bases from J, with 7 bases between.

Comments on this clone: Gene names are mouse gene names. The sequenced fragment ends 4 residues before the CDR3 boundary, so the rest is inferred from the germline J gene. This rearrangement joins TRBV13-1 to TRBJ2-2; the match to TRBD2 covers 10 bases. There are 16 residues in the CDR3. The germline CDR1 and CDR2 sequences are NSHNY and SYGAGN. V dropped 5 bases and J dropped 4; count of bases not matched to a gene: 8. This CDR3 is CASRKLGGGSTGQLYF. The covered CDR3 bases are TGTGCCAGCAGGAAACTGGGGGGGGGAAGCACCGGG.

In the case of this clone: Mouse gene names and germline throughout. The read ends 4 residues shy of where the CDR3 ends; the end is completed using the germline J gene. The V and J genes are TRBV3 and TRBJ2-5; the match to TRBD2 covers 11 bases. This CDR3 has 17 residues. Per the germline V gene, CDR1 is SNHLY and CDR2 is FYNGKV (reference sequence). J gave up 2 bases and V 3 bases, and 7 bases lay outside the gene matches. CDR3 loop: CASSFPPGTGGQDTQYF. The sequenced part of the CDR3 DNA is TGTGCCAGCAGCTTCCCTCCCGGGACTGGGGGCCAAGAC.

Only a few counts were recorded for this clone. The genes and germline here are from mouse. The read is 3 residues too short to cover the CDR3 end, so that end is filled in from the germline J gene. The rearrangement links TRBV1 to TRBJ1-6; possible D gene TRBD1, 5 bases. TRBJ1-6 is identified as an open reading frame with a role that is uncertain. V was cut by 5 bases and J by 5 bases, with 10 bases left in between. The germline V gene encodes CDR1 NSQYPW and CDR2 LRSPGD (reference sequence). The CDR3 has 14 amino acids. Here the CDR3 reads CTCSRTRNNSPLYF. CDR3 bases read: TGCACCTGCAGTCGGACAAGAAATAATTCGCCC.

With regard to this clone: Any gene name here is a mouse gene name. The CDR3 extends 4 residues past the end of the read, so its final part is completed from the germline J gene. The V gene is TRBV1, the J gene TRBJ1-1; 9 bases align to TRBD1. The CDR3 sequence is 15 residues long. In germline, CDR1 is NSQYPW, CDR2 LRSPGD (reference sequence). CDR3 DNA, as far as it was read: TGCACCTGCAGTGCCCTACAGGGGGCGCGTACA. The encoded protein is CTCSALQGART. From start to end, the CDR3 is CTCSALQGARTEVFF.

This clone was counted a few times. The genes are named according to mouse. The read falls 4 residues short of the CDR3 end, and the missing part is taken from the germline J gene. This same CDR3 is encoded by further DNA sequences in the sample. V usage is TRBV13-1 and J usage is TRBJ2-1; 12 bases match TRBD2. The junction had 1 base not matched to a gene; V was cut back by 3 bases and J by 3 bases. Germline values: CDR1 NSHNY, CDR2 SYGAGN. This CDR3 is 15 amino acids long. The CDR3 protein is CASSGGLGGYAEQFF. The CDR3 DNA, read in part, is TGTGCCAGCAGTGGGGGACTGGGGGGCTATGCT.

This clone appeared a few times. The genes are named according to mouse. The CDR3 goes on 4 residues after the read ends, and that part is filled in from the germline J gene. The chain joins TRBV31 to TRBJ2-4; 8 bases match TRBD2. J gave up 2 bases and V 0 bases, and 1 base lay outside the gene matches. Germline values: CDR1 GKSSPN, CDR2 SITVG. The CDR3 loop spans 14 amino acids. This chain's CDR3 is CAWSLGGAQNTLYF. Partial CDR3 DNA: TGTGCCTGGAGTCTAGGGGGGGCTCAAAAC. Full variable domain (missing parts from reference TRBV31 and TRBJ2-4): AQTIHQWPVAEIKAVGSPLSLGCTIKGKSSPNLYWYWQATGGTLQQLFYSITVGQVESVVQLNLSASRPKDDQFILSTEKLLLSHSGFYLCAWSLGGAQNTLYFGAGTRLSVL.

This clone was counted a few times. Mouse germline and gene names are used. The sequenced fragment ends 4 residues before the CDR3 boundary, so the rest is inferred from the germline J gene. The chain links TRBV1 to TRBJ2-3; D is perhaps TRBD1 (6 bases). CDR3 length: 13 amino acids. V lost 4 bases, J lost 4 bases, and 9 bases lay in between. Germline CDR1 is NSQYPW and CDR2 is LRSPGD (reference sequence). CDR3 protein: CTCSDRVPETLYF. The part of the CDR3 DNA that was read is TGCACCTGCAGTGACAGGGTACCAGAA.

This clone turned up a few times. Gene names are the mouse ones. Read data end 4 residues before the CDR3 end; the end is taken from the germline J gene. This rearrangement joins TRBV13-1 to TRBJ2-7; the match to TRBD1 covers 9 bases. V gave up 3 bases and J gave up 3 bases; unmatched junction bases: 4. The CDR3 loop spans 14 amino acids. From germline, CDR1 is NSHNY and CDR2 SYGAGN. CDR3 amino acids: CASSVRDRDYEQYF. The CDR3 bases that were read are TGTGCCAGCAGTGTCCGGGACAGGGACTAT.

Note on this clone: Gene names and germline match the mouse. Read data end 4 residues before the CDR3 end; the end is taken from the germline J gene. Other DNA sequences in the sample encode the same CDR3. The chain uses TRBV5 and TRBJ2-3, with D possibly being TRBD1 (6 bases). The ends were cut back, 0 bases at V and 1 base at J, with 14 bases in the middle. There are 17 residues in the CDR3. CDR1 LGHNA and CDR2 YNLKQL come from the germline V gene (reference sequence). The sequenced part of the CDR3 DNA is TGTGCCAGCAGCCAAGAGGGCAGGGGAAGGGGTGCAGAA. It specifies CASSQEGRGRGAE. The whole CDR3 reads CASSQEGRGRGAETLYF.

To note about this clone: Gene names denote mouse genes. CDR3 in amino acids: CASSIAHGQGRAETLYF. The part of the CDR3 DNA that was read is TGTGCCAGCAGTATAGCTCACGGACAGGGGCGTGCAGAA. V usage is TRBV19 and J usage is TRBJ2-3; 9 nucleotides match TRBD1. The CDR3 extends 4 residues past the end of the read, so its final part is completed from the germline J gene. V was clipped by 0 bases and J by 1 base; unmatched bases: 6. CDR1 FNHDT and CDR2 SITEND come from the germline V gene (reference sequence). The CDR3 loop spans 17 amino acids.

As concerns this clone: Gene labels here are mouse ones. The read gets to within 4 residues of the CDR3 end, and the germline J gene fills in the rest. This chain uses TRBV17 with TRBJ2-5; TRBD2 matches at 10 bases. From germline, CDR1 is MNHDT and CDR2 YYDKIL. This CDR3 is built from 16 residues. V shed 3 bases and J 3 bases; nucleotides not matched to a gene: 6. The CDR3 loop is CASSRALGGRQDTQYF. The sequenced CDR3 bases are TGTGCTAGCAGTAGGGCCCTGGGGGGGCGGCAAGAC.

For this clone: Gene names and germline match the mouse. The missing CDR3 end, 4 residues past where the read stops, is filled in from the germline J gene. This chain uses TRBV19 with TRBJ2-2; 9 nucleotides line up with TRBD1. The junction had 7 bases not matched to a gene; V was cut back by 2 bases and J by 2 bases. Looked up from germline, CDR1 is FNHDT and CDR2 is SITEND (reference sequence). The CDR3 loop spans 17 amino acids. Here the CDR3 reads CASSIGTGRGNTGQLYF. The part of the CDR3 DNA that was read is TGTGCCAGCAGTATTGGGACAGGGAGAGGGAACACCGGG.

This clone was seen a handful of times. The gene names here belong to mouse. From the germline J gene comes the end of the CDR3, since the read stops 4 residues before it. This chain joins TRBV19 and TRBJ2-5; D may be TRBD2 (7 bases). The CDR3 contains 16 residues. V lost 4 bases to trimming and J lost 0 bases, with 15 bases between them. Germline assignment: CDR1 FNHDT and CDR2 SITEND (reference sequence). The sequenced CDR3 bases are TGTGCCAGCAGTGCTCTGGGGGCCCGCAACCAAGAC. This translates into CASSALGARNQD. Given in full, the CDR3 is CASSALGARNQDTQYF. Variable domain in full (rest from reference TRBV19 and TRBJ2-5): GGIITQTPKFLIGQEGQKLTLKCQQNFNHDTMYWYRQDSGKGLRLIYYSITENDLQKGDLSEGYDASREKKSSFSLTVTSAQKNEMAVFLCASSALGARNQDTQYFGPGTRLLVL.

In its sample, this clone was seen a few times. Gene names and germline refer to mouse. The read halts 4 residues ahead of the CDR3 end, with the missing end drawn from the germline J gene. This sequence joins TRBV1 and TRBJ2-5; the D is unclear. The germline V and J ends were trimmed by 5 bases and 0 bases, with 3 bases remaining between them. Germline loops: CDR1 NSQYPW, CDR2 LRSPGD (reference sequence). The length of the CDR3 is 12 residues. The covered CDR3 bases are TGCACCTGCAGTCTTAACCAAGAC. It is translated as CTCSLNQD. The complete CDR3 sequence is CTCSLNQDTQYF.

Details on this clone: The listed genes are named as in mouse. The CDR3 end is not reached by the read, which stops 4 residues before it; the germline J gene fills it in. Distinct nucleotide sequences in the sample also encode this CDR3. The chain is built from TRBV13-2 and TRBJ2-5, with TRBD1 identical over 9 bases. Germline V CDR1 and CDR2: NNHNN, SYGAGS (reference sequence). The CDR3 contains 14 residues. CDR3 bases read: TGTGCCAGCGGTGATTACAGGGGGCGGGAC. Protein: CASGDYRGRD. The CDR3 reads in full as CASGDYRGRDTQYF.

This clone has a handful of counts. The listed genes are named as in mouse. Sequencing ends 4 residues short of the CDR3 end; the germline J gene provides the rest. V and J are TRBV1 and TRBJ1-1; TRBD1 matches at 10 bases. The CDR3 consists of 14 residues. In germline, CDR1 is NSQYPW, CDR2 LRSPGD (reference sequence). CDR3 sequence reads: CTCSAGTGETEVFF. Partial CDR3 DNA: TGCACCTGCAGTGCCGGGACAGGGGAGACA.

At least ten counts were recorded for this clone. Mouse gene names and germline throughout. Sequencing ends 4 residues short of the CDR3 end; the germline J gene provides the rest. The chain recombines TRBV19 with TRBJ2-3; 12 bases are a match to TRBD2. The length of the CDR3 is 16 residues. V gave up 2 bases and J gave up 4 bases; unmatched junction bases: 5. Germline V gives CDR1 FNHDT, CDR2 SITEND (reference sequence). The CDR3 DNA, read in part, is TGTGCCAGCAGTATTTCCGGACTGGGGGGGACAGAA. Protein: CASSISGLGGTE. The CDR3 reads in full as CASSISGLGGTETLYF.

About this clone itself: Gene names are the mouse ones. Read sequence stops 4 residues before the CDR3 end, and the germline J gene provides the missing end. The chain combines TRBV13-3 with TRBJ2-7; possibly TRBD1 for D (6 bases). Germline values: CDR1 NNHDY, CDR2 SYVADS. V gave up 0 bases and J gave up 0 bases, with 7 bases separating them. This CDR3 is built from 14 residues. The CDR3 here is CASSDARGSYEQYF. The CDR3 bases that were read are TGTGCCAGCAGTGATGCCAGGGGCTCCTAT.

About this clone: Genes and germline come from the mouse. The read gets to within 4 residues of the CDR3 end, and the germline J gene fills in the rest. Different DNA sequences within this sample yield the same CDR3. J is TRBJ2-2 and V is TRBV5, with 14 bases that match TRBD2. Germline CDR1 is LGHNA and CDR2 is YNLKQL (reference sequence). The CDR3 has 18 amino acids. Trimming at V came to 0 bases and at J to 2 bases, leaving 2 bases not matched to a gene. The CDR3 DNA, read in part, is TGTGCCAGCAGCCAAGAGGGACTGGGGGGGCCCAACACCGGG. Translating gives CASSQEGLGGPNTG. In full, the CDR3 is CASSQEGLGGPNTGQLYF.